These T cell receptor beta chains were read from a single sample in a study of shared clonotypes between healthy human individuals. Sequencing used immunoSEQ multiplex PCR; TCRdb keeps in-frame clones, though not all of them. The data hold around 1.6 million clones, with approximately 98% observed a single time. Source material: naive CD4+ T cells sorted from blood. The receptors here all came from a man between 25 and 39 years old in good health. Both conserved end residues are part of each CDR3. D genes are given only for firm matches. Size is stated for part of the rows, as once, few or many counts, or as a class when the clone is expanded.

CASSPPDSNEKLFF	TGCGCCAGCAGTCCCCCGGACAGTAATGAAAAACTGTTTTTT	NA	TRBJ1-4	once	TRBV5-1
CASSLSTGPDEQFF	TGCGCCAGCAGCCTGTCTACAGGGCCCGATGAGCAGTTCTTC	NA	TRBJ2-1	NA	TRBV5-1
CASSLVPTGSTEAFF	TGCGCCAGCAGCTTGGTCCCGACAGGGAGCACTGAAGCTTTCTTT	TRBD1	TRBJ1-1	NA	TRBV5-1
CASSVAQTSGRANEQFF	TGTGCCAGCAGCGTAGCCCAGACTAGCGGGAGGGCCAATGAGCAGTTCTTC	TRBD2	TRBJ2-1	NA	TRBV9
CASSVVNGNTGELFF	TGTGCCAGCAGCGTAGTAAATGGGAACACCGGGGAGCTGTTTTTT	NA	TRBJ2-2	NA	TRBV9
CAAAPRAYNEQFF	TGTGCCGCCGCACCCAGGGCCTACAATGAGCAGTTCTTC	NA	TRBJ2-1	NA	TRBV6-1
CASSLAPREGRDEQYF	TGCGCCAGCAGCTTGGCCCCGCGGGAGGGGAGGGACGAGCAGTACTTC	TRBD2	TRBJ2-7	NA	TRBV5-1
CASSESLYEQYF	TGTGCCAGCAGTGAAAGCCTTTATGAGCAGTACTTC	NA	TRBJ2-7	NA	TRBV25-1
CASIRRGRGKAEAFF	TGTGCCAGCATTCGAAGGGGGAGGGGTAAGGCTGAAGCTTTCTTT	NA	TRBJ1-1	NA	TRBV6-5
CAITLGPSYEQYF	TGTGCCATCACTCTGGGTCCATCCTACGAGCAGTACTTC	NA	TRBJ2-7	NA	TRBV10-3
CASSTLASSTDTQYF	TGTGCCAGCAGTACACTAGCGTCTAGCACAGATACGCAGTATTTT	TRBD2	TRBJ2-3	once	TRBV6-4
CATRSGRVGGYTF	TGTGCCACCCGTTCCGGCAGGGTGGGTGGCTACACCTTC	NA	TRBJ1-2	NA	TRBV6-5
CASSSTPGTSYEQYF	TGTGCCAGCTCATCAACGCCGGGCACCTCCTACGAGCAGTACTTC	NA	TRBJ2-7	NA	TRBV18
CASSLDPPGQGLTGELFF	TGCGCCAGCAGCTTGGACCCACCGGGACAGGGTCTCACCGGGGAGCTGTTTTTT	TRBD1	TRBJ2-2	NA	TRBV5-1
CASSSRFTGELFF	TGTGCCAGCAGCTCCAGGTTCACCGGGGAGCTGTTTTTT	NA	TRBJ2-2	NA	TRBV5-6